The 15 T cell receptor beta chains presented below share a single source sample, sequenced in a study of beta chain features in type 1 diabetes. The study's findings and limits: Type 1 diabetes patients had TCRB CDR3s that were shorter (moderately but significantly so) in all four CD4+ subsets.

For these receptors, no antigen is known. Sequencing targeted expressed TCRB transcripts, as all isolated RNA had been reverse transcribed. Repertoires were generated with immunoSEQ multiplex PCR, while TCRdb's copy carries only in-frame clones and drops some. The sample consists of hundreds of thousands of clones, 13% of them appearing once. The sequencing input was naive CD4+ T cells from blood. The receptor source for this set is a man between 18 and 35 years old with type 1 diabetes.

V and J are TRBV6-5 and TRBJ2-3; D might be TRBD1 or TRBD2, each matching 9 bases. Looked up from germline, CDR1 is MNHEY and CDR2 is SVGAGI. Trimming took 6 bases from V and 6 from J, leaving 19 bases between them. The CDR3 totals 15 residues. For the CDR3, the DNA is TGTGCCAGCAGGGCCCTAGCGGGGACAGGGGATACGCAGTATTTT. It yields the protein CASRALAGTGDTQYF.

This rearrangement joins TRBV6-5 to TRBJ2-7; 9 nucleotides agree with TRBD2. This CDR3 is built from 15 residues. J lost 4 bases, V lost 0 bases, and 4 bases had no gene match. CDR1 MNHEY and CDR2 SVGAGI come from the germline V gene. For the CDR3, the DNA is TGTGCCAGCAGTTACTCGCGGCTAGCGGGGTACGAGCAGTACTTC. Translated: CASSYSRLAGYEQYF.

The CDR3 bases are TGTGCCACCAGCAGAGATAGGTGGCAGACTAATGAAAAACTGTTTTTT. It is translated as CATSRDRWQTNEKLFF. This chain links TRBV15 with TRBJ1-4; D gene ambiguous. Germline CDR1 reads LNHNV; CDR2 reads YYDKDF (reference sequence). Trimming stripped 0 bases from V and 2 bases from J, with 10 bases between. The CDR3 spans 16 residues.

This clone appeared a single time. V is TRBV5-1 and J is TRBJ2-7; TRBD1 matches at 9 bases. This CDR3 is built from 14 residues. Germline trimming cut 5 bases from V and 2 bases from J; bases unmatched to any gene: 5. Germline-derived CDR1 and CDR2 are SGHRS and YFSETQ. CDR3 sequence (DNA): TGCGCCAGCAGGCCGGACAGGGGAGCCTACGAGCAGTACTTC. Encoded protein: CASRPDRGAYEQYF.

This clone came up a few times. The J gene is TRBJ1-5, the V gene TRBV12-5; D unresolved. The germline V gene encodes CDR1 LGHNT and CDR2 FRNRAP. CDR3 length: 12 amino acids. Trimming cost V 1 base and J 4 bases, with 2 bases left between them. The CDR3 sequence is CASGLENQPQHF. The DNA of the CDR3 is TGTGCTAGTGGTTTGGAGAATCAGCCCCAGCATTTT.

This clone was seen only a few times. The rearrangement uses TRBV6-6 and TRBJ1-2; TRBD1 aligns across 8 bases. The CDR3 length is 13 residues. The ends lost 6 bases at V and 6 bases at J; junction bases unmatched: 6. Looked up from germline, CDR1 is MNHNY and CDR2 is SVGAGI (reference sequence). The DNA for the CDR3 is TGTGCCAGCAGAGCCCGGGACAGGAATGGCTACACCTTC. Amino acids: CASRARDRNGYTF.

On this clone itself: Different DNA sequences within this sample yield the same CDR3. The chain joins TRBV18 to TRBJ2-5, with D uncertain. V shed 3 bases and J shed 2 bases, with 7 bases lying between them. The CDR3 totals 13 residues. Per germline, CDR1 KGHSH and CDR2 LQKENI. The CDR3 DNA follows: TGTGCCAGCTCACCTCGCCAGCAAGAGACCCAGTACTTC. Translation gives CASSPRQQETQYF.

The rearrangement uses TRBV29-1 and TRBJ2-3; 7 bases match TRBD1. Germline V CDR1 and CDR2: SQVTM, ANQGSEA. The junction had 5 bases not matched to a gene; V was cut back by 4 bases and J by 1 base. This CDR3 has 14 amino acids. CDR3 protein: CSVVAGQGTDTQYF. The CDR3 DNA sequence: TGCAGCGTTGTGGCAGGACAGGGCACAGATACGCAGTATTTT.

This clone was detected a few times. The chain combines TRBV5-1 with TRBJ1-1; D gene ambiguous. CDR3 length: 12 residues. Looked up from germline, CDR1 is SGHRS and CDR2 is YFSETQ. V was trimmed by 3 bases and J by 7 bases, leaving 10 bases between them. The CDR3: CASSWAGNEAFF. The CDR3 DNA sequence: TGCGCCAGCAGCTGGGCCGGGAATGAAGCTTTCTTT.

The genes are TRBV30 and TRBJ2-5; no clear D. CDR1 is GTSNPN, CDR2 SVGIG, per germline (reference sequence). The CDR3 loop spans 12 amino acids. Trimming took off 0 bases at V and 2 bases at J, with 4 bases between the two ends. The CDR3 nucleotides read TGTGCCTGGAGTGTCACACAAGAGACCCAGTACTTC. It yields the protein CAWSVTQETQYF.

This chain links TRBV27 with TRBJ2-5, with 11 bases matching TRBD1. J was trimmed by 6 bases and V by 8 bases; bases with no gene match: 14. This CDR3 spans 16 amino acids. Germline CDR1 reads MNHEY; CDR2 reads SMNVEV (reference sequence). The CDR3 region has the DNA TGTGCCAGCCGCCGGGAAGGGACAGGGGGAATCAAGACCCAGTACTTC. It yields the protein CASRREGTGGIKTQYF.

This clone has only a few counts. Written as DNA, the CDR3 is TGTGCCAGCAGTTTATCCCCGGGGGGTCAAGAGACCCAGTACTTC. The encoded protein is CASSLSPGGQETQYF. V usage is TRBV27 and J usage is TRBJ2-5; 7 bases agree with TRBD2. This CDR3 is built from 15 residues. CDR1 and CDR2 from the germline V gene are MNHEY and SMNVEV (reference sequence). V shed 0 bases, J shed 2 bases, and the junction held 3 bases outside the gene matches.

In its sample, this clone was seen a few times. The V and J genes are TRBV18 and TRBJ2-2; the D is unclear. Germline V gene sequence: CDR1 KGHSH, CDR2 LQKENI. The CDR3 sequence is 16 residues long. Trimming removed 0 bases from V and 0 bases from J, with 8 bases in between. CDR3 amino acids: CASSPPSIANTGELFF. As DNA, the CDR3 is TGTGCCAGCTCACCACCTTCCATCGCGAACACCGGGGAGCTGTTTTTT. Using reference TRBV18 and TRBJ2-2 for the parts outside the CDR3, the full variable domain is NAGVMQNPRHLVRRRGQEARLRCSPMKGHSHVYWYRQLPEEGLKFMVYLQKENIIDESGMPKERFSAEFPKEGPSILRIQQVVRGDSAAYFCASSPPSIANTGELFFGEGSRLTVL.

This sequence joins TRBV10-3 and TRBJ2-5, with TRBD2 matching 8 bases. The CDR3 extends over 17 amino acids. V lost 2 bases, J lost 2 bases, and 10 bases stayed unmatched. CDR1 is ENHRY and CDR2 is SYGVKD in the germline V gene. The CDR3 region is CAISEMGTRGNQETQYF. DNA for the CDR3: TGTGCCATCAGTGAGATGGGGACTAGGGGAAATCAAGAGACCCAGTACTTC.

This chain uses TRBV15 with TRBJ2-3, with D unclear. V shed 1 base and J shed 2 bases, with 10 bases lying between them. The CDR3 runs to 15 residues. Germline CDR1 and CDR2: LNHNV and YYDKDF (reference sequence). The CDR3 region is CATSRGVTDTDTQYF. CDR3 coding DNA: TGTGCCACCAGCAGAGGTGTGACTGACACAGATACGCAGTATTTT.